A selection of T cell receptor beta chains follows, all from one sample in a study of CD8+CD57+ T cells in acquired aplastic anemia. One entry per CDR3 protein, called by TCRdb with MiXCR from the reads. This table has about 190,000 distinct CDR3 sequences, 50% to 55% appearing once. Specimen: sorted CD4+, CD8+, or CD8+CD57+ T cells (not recorded which) from PBMCs. These receptors all come from a human donor in good health, serving as a control. Both conserved end residues are part of each CDR3. D genes are given only for firm matches. The size entry is marked missing in some rows and otherwise reads once, few, many or a size class.

>.|TRBV2|TRBJ2-7|TRBD1
CASDTGTGGSYEQYF
TGTGCCAGCGATACTGGGACAGGGGGTTCCTACGAGCAGTACTTC
>.|TRBV10-3|TRBJ1-2|TRBD1
CAISGTGELSYGYTF
TGTGCCATCAGCGGGACAGGGGAGCTTTCGTATGGCTACACCTTC
>many|TRBV7-3|TRBJ2-5|.
CASSLGTGETQYF
TGTGCCAGCAGCTTAGGGACGGGGGAGACCCAGTACTTC
>.|TRBV20-1|TRBJ1-6|TRBD1
CSARRTGGSPLHF
TGCAGTGCTAGGAGGACAGGGGGCTCACCCCTCCACTTT
>many|TRBV27|TRBJ1-1|.
CASRPRFMNTEAFF
TGTGCCAGCAGACCCCGATTCATGAACACTGAAGCTTTCTTT
>many|TRBV20-1|TRBJ1-2|TRBD1
CSARQGGNYGYTF
TGCAGTGCTAGACAGGGGGGAAACTATGGCTACACCTTC
>many|TRBV3-1|TRBJ2-7|TRBD2
CASSSTSGGLSGEQYF
TGTGCCAGCAGCTCAACTAGCGGGGGACTCTCGGGCGAGCAGTACTTC
>once|TRBV6-1|TRBJ1-2|TRBD1
CASRRDREDGYTF
TGTGCCAGCCGACGGGACAGGGAGGATGGCTACACCTTC
>many|TRBV3-1|TRBJ1-5|TRBD1
CASSQTGGDQPQHF
TGTGCCAGCAGCCAAACAGGGGGTGATCAGCCCCAGCATTTT
>many|TRBV7-2|TRBJ1-1|.
CASSLVRGAFF
TGTGCCAGCAGCTTAGTCCGAGGGGCTTTCTTT
>.|TRBV5-5|TRBJ1-2|.
CASSLGLAGGYTF
TGTGCCAGCAGCTTGGGACTAGCGGGGGGCTACACCTTC
>.|TRBV9|TRBJ2-7|TRBD2
CASSRLAGGLYEQYF
TGTGCCAGCAGCCGACTAGCGGGGGGTCTCTACGAGCAGTACTTC
>.|TRBV7-2|TRBJ2-5|.
CASSWFEQNQETQYF
TGTGCCAGCAGCTGGTTTGAACAGAATCAAGAGACCCAGTACTTC
>once|TRBV11-3|TRBJ1-1|.
CASSQDGPNTEAFF
TGTGCCAGCAGCCAAGATGGGCCGAACACTGAAGCTTTCTTT
>many|TRBV16|TRBJ1-2|.
CASSQAPETDTLHGYTF
TGTGCCAGCAGCCAAGCGCCCGAGACAGATACTTTACATGGCTACACCTTC
>.|TRBV9|TRBJ2-7|TRBD2
CASSVALAGDYEQYF
TGTGCCAGCAGCGTAGCCCTAGCGGGAGACTACGAGCAGTACTTC
>.|TRBV15|TRBJ2-6|TRBD1
CATRDRAGANVLTF
TGTGCCACCAGGGACAGGGCTGGGGCCAACGTCCTGACTTTC
>.|TRBV7-2|TRBJ2-3|.
CASSPSISSTDTQYF
TGTGCCAGCAGCCCTTCGATATCTAGCACAGATACGCAGTATTTT
>many|TRBV6-2/TRBV6-3|TRBJ1-1|.
CASSPRWTKDTEAFF
TGTGCCAGCTCCCCTAGGTGGACGAAGGACACTGAAGCTTTCTTT
>.|TRBV19|TRBJ1-5|TRBD1
CASSIGQDNQPQHF
TGTGCCAGTAGTATCGGACAGGACAATCAGCCCCAGCATTTT
>many|TRBV7-8|TRBJ1-5|.
CASSLVGRNSNQPQHF
TGTGCCAGCAGCTTAGTGGGGAGGAATAGCAATCAGCCCCAGCATTTT
>.|TRBV5-1|TRBJ2-1|.
CASSAGSFYEQFF
TGCGCCAGCAGCGCGGGGAGTTTTTATGAGCAGTTCTTC
>.|TRBV7-9|TRBJ2-1|.
CASSLGQEHKIEQFF
TGTGCCAGCAGCTTAGGACAGGAACATAAGATAGAGCAGTTCTTC
>few|TRBV9|TRBJ2-7|TRBD1
CASSTPGTGDHEQYF
TGTGCCAGCAGCACACCCGGGACAGGGGACCACGAGCAGTACTTC
>.|TRBV5-1|TRBJ1-5|TRBD1
CASSTDRDVDQPQHF
TGCGCCAGCAGCACGGACAGGGATGTGGATCAGCCCCAGCATTTT
>.|TRBV5-1|TRBJ2-3|TRBD1
CASSPGTGTTDTQYF
TGCGCCAGCAGCCCTGGGACAGGGACCACAGATACGCAGTATTTT
>many|TRBV5-1|TRBJ2-3|.
CASSWGQVDTQYF
TGCGCCAGCAGCTGGGGGCAAGTGGATACGCAGTATTTT
>few|TRBV5-5|TRBJ2-7|.
CASSLREGEQYF
TGTGCCAGCAGCTTGCGGGAAGGGGAGCAGTACTTC
>many|TRBV7-7|TRBJ2-5|TRBD1
CASSRTRQGAQYF
TGTGCTAGCAGCCGAACGAGACAGGGCGCCCAGTACTTC
>.|TRBV19|TRBJ1-2|TRBD1
CASRPGTGGGYGYTF
TGTGCCAGTAGGCCCGGGACAGGGGGTGGCTATGGCTACACCTTC
>few|TRBV7-2|TRBJ2-7|.
CASSAGLKQYF
TGTGCCAGCTCCGCAGGGCTCAAGCAGTACTTC
>once|TRBV4-2|TRBJ2-3|.
CASSQASTDTQYF
TGTGCCAGCAGCCAGGCTAGCACAGATACGCAGTATTTT
>.|TRBV7-2|TRBJ1-2|.
CASTQTGYGYTF
TGTGCCAGTACTCAGACAGGATATGGCTACACCTTC
>.|TRBV7-4|TRBJ2-7|TRBD2
CASSPSRGGYEQYF
TGTGCCAGCAGCCCGTCGCGGGGGGGATACGAGCAGTACTTC
>many|TRBV5-1|TRBJ2-3|.
CASSSGTFSTDTQYF
TGCGCCAGCAGTTCCGGGACATTTAGCACAGATACGCAGTATTTT
>.|TRBV20-1|TRBJ2-3|TRBD2
CSALLAGGPNTQYF
TGCAGTGCTCTCCTAGCGGGGGGGCCAAATACGCAGTATTTT
>many|TRBV10-3|TRBJ2-2|.
CAISTYGGQITGELFF
TGTGCCATCAGTACCTACGGGGGGCAGATCACCGGGGAGCTGTTTTTT
>.|TRBV10-2|TRBJ2-7|TRBD1
CASNAGTGGGGGQYF
TGCGCCAGCAACGCCGGGACAGGGGGCGGCGGAGGGCAGTACTTC
>.|TRBV7-9|TRBJ2-3|.
CASSWASSSTDTQYF
TGTGCCAGCAGCTGGGCCTCTTCTAGCACAGATACGCAGTATTTT
>.|TRBV7-2|TRBJ2-1|TRBD1
CASSSGTGPYNEQFF
TGTGCCAGCAGCTCCGGGACAGGGCCTTACAATGAGCAGTTCTTC
>.|TRBV7-3|TRBJ2-5|.
CASSRGVGETQYF
TGTGCCAGCAGCCGAGGGGTCGGGGAGACCCAGTACTTC
>many|TRBV3-1|TRBJ2-1|TRBD2
CASSQGLAGVNEQFF
TGTGCCAGCAGCCAAGGGCTAGCGGGGGTGAATGAGCAGTTCTTC
>.|TRBV7-8|TRBJ2-7|TRBD1
CASSGWAGGAFYEQYF
TGTGCCAGCAGCGGGTGGGCAGGGGGCGCCTTCTACGAGCAGTACTTC
>.|TRBV5-1|TRBJ1-1|TRBD1
CASSAGQARDTEAFF
TGCGCCAGCAGCGCGGGACAGGCCAGGGACACTGAAGCTTTCTTT
>once|TRBV6-1|TRBJ2-7|TRBD1
CATTDRGIPYEQYF
TGTGCCACTACTGACAGGGGCATTCCCTACGAGCAGTACTTC
>.|TRBV5-4|TRBJ2-7|.
CASSVSGSYEQYF
TGTGCCAGCAGCGTCTCCGGCTCCTACGAGCAGTACTTC
>.|TRBV29-1|TRBJ1-4|TRBD1
CSVTGTDEKLFF
TGCAGCGTAACCGGGACAGATGAAAAACTGTTTTTT
>many|TRBV3-1|TRBJ2-7|.
CASSLGGHEQYF
TGTGCCAGCAGCCTAGGGGGACACGAGCAGTACTTC
>.|TRBV19|TRBJ1-1|.
CASTVRTGFTEAFF
TGTGCCAGTACCGTCCGGACCGGTTTCACTGAGGCTTTCTTT